This TCR beta chain originates from a study of beta chain features in type 1 diabetes. Findings and limits, study-wide: A moderate, significant TCRB CDR3 shortening appeared in type 1 diabetes across four CD4+ subsets. The influence of HLA type on TCRB rearrangement stayed undetermined. PCR, the amplification step, might favor shorter templates, equally in patients and controls.

V was pared by 1 base and J by 3 bases, with 5 bases of the junction left unmatched. The CDR3 is 16 amino acids. Germline CDR1 is MNHEY and CDR2 is SMNVEV (reference sequence). In this sample, this clone turned up a few times. The antigen remains unidentified. Since all of the isolated RNA was reverse transcribed, expressed TCRB transcripts were what got sequenced. Repertoires were generated with immunoSEQ multiplex PCR, while TCRdb's copy carries only in-frame clones and drops some. The sample consists of some 640,000 clones, around an eighth of them appearing once. Sequenced input: naive CD4+ T cells from blood. The source of this sequence is a young man with type 1 diabetes. The rearrangement uses TRBV27 and TRBJ2-7; 11 positions agree with TRBD2. This CDR3 is CASSLLGTSGSYEQYF. In DNA form, the CDR3 reads TGTGCCAGCAGTTTATTAGGAACTAGCGGGAGCTACGAGCAGTACTTC.